The entry below describes one TCR beta chain. No antigen is known for it. The source of the sample is a study of T-cell memory formation after mild COVID-19. Overall study findings and caveats: Specificity for SARS-CoV-2 was not confirmed among the second-wave clones peaking on day 37. Researchers found some responding clones in pre-infection memory, a sign that cross-reactive memory joined.

Constant-segment-primed 5'RACE gave TCR alpha and TCR beta cDNA libraries with sample barcodes and UMIs. TCRdb passed the 5' RACE reads through MiXCR, listing each CDR3 protein once. The sample has 150,000 to 200,000 distinct CDR3 sequences; more than 12% are singletons. The CDR3 covers 15 residues. The junction had 8 bases not matched to a gene; V was cut back by 4 bases and J by 3 bases. This rearrangement joins TRBV12-3 or TRBV12-4 to TRBJ2-7; 8 nucleotides line up with TRBD2. Sequencing was done on a sample of PBMCs or a T cell subset sorted from them (not recorded which). The sequence came from an adult woman who had mild COVID-19 (a few samples of this study predate the infection). Cell type and time point are not known. CDR3: CASSSLGTRGYEQYF. The CDR3 bases are TGTGCCAGCAGTTCTCTGGGGACTAGGGGCTACGAGCAGTACTTC.